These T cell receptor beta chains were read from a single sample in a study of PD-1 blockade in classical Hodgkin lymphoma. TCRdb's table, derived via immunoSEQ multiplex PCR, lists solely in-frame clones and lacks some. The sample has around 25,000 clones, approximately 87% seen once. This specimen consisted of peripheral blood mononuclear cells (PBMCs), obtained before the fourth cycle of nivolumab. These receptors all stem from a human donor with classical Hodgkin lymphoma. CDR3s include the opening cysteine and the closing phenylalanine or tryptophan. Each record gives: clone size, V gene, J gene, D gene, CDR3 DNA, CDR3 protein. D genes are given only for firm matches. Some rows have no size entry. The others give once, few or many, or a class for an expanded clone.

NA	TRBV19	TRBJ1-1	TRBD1	TGTGCCAGTAGTCCGAGGGGGCTGGGGAACACTGAAGCTTTCTTT	CASSPRGLGNTEAFF
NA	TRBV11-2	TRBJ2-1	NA	TGTGCCAGCAGACTCCCTTTCAGGGGTAATGAGCAGTTCTTC	CASRLPFRGNEQFF
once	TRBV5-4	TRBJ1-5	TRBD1	TGTGCCAGCAGCCCTGGGACAGCACCTAATCAGCCCCAGCATTTT	CASSPGTAPNQPQHF
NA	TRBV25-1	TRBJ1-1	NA	TGTGCCAGCAGGCTGACAGGCTTGAACACTGAAGCTTTCTTT	CASRLTGLNTEAFF
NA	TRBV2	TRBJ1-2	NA	TGTGCCAGCAGTGAAGATTATATCTATGGCTACACCTTC	CASSEDYIYGYTF
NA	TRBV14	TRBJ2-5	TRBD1	TGTGCCAGCAGCCAAGGGAAGGGGGCATGGGAGCAGTACTTC	CASSQGKGAWEQYF
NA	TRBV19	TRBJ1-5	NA	TGTGCCAGTAGTTTCCGGGACGTCAGCAATCAGCCCCAGCATTTT	CASSFRDVSNQPQHF
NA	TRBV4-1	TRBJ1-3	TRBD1	TGCGCCAGCAGCCCGATATTTGACAGGGGGTTAAGGTTTGGAAACACCATATATTTT	CASSPIFDRGLRFGNTIYF
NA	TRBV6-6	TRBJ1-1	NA	TGTGCCAGCGCCGGGGACTCTGAAGCTTTCTTT	CASAGDSEAFF
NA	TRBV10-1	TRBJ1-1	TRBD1	TGCGCCAGCAGTGAGTCGACAGGGGGTACGAACACTGAAGCTTTCTTT	CASSESTGGTNTEAFF
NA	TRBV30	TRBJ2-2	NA	TGTGCCTGGAGTGTATGGGGGAACGGGGAGCTGTTTTTT	CAWSVWGNGELFF
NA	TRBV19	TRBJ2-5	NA	TGTGCCAGTAGTATAGGAAGGGAAGAGACCCAGTACTTC	CASSIGREETQYF
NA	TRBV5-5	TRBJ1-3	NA	TGTGCCAGCAGCTTGGGGGACGGGCGCTCTGGAAACACCATATATTTT	CASSLGDGRSGNTIYF
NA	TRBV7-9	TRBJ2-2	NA	TGTGCCAGCAGCTTGGAACTAGCCGGGGAGCTGTTTTTT	CASSLELAGELFF
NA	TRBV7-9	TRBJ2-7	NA	TGTGCCAGCAGCAATCAACGACAGGTCTCCTACGAGCAGTACTTC	CASSNQRQVSYEQYF
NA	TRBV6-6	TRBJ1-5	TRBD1	TGTGCCAGCAGTCAGACAGGGAACAATCAGCCCCAGCATTTT	CASSQTGNNQPQHF
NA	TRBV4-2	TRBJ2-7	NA	TGTGCCAGCAGCCAAGATTTCAAGAGCGGTTTACTGTACGAGCAGTACTTC	CASSQDFKSGLLYEQYF
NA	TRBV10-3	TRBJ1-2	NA	TGTGCCATCAGTGAGGGGGCCCGGGGTAACTATGGCTACACCTTC	CAISEGARGNYGYTF
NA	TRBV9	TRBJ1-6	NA	TGTGCCAGCAGCGGACGGACAGATAATTCACCCCTCCACTTT	CASSGRTDNSPLHF
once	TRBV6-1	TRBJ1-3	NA	TGTGCCAGCAGTGCTCTTAGCTCTGGAAACACCATATATTTT	CASSALSSGNTIYF
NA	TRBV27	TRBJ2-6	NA	TGTGCCACCAAGCCATCTGGGGCCAACGTCCTGACTTTC	CATKPSGANVLTF
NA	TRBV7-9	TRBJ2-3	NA	TGTGCCCCCGGGGCGACAAGGGAAACTGGTACGCAGTATTTT	CAPGATRETGTQYF
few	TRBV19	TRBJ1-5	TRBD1	TGTGCCAGTAGCCCGACAGGGTGGGATCAGCCCCAGCATTTT	CASSPTGWDQPQHF
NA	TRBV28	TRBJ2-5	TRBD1	TGTGCCAGCAGTTTGGCTGGACAGGGTCCGTACTTC	CASSLAGQGPYF
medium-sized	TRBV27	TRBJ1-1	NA	TGTGCCAGCAGGGTTGGGAACACTGAAGCTTTCTTT	CASRVGNTEAFF
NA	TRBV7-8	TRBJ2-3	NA	TGTGCCAGCAGCTTAGGTCCTGATACGCAGTATTTT	CASSLGPDTQYF
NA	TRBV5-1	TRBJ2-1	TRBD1	TGCGCCAGCAGCTTGGCCCCGGGACAGGGCTACAATGAGCAGTTCTTC	CASSLAPGQGYNEQFF
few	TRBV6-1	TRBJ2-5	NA	TGTGCCAGCAGTGAAGCGGCGCAAGAGACCCAGTACTTC	CASSEAAQETQYF
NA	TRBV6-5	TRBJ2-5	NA	TGTGCCACCACTCTTCGGGAGACCCAGTACTTC	CATTLRETQYF